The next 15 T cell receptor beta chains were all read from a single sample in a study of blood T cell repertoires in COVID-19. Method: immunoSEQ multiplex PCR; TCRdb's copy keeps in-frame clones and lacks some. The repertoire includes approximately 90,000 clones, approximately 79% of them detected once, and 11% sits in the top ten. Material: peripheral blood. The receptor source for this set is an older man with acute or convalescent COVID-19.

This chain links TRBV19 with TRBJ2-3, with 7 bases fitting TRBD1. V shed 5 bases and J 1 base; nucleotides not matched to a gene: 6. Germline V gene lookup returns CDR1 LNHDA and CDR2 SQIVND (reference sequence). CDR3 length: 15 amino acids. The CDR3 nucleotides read TGTGCCAGTAGTCCACAGGGGCACCGCACAGATACGCAGTATTTT. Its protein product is CASSPQGHRTDTQYF.

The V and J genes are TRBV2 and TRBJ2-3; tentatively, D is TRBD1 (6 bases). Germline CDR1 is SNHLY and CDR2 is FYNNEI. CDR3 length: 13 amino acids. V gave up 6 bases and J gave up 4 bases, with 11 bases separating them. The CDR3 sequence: CASSVGTPDTQYF. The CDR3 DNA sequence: TGTGCCAGCAGCGTAGGGACACCAGATACGCAGTATTTT.

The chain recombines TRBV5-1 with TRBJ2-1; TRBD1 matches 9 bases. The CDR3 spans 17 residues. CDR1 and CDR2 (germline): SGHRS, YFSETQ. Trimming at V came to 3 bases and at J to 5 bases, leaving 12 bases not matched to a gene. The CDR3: CASSSPENRDRDNEQFF. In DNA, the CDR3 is TGCGCCAGCAGCTCACCGGAAAATAGGGACAGGGACAATGAGCAGTTCTTC.

CDR3: CASTQGETQYF. The CDR3 bases are TGTGCCAGCACCCAGGGTGAGACCCAGTACTTC. The V call is TRBV7-6, the J call TRBJ2-5; D might be TRBD1 (5 bases). Trimming stripped 7 bases from V and 5 bases from J, with 8 bases between. Germline V gives CDR1 SGHVS, CDR2 FNYEAQ. The CDR3 length is 11 residues.

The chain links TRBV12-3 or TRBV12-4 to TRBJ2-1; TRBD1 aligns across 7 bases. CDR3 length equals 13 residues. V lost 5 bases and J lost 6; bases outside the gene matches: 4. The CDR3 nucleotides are TGTGCCAGCAGTCTCGACAGGGTCAATGAGCAGTTCTTC. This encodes CASSLDRVNEQFF.

The CDR3 region has the DNA TGTGCCAGCAGCTTCGGACAGACTAACACCGGGGAGCTGTTTTTT. Its translation: CASSFGQTNTGELFF. The V gene is TRBV7-9, the J gene TRBJ2-2; tentatively, D is TRBD1 (6 bases). CDR1 is SEHNR and CDR2 is FQNEAQ in the germline V gene (reference sequence). With 3 bases removed from V and 2 bases from J, the gap between germline ends came to 10 bases. The CDR3 is made up of 15 amino acids.

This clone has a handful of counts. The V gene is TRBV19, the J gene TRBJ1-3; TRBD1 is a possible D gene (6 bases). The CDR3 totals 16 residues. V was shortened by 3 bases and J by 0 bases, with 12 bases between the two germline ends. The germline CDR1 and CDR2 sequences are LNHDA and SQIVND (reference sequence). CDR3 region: CASSIRGANSGNTIYF. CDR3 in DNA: TGTGCCAGTAGTATCCGGGGGGCCAACTCTGGAAACACCATATATTTT. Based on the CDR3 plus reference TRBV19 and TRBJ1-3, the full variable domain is DGGITQSPKYLFRKEGQNVTLSCEQNLNHDAMYWYRQDPGQGLRLIYYSQIVNDFQKGDIAEGYSVSREKKESFPLTVTSAQKNPTAFYLCASSIRGANSGNTIYFGEGSWLTVV.

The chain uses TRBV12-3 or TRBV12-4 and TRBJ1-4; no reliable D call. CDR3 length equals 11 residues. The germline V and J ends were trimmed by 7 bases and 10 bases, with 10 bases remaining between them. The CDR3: CASTQSGKLFF. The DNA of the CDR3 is TGTGCCAGCACCCAATCCGGAAAACTGTTTTTT.

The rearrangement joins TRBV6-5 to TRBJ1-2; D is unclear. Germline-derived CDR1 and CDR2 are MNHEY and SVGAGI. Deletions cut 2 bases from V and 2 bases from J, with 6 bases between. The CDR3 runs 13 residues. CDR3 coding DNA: TGTGCCAGCAGTTACGGGCCCAACTATGGCTACACCTTC. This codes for CASSYGPNYGYTF.

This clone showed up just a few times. The DNA for the CDR3 is TGTGCCAGCAGTTATTACTCAGGGGCGATCTATGGCTACACCTTC. Its protein is CASSYYSGAIYGYTF. V is TRBV6-5 and J is TRBJ1-2; a weak D match, TRBD1 (6 bases). Germline V gene sequence: CDR1 MNHEY, CDR2 SVGAGI. V was shortened by 3 bases and J by 4 bases, with 15 bases between the two germline ends. This CDR3 comprises 15 residues.

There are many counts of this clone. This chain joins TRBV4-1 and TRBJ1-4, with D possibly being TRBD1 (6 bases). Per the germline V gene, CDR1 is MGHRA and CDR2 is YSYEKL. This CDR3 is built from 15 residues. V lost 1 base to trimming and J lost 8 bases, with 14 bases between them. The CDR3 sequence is CASSQVSRGEEKLFF. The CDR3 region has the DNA TGCGCCAGCAGCCAAGTGTCCAGGGGCGAAGAAAAACTGTTTTTT.

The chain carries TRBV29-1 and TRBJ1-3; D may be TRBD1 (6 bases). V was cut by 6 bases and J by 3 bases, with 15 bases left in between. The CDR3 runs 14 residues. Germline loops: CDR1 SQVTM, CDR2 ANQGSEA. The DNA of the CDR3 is TGCAGCGTCAAGACAGGACGGGATGGAAACACCATATATTTT. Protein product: CSVKTGRDGNTIYF.

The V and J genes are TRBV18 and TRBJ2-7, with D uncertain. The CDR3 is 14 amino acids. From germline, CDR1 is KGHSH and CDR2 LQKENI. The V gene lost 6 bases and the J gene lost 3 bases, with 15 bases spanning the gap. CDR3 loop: CASSPAAQIYEQYV. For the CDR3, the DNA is TGTGCCAGCTCCCCCGCCGCACAGATCTACGAGCAGTACGTC.

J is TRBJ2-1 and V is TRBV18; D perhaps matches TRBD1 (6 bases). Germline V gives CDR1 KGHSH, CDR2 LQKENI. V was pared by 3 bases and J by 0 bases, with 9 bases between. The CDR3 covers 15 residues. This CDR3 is CASSPRDISYNEQFF. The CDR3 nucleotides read TGTGCCAGCTCACCGAGGGACATCTCCTACAATGAGCAGTTCTTC.

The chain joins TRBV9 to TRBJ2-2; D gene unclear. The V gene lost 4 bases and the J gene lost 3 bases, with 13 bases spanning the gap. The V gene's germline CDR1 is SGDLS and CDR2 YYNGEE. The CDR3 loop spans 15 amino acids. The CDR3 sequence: CASSPSLRDTGELFF. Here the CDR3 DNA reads TGTGCCAGCAGCCCCTCACTACGGGACACCGGGGAGCTGTTTTTT.